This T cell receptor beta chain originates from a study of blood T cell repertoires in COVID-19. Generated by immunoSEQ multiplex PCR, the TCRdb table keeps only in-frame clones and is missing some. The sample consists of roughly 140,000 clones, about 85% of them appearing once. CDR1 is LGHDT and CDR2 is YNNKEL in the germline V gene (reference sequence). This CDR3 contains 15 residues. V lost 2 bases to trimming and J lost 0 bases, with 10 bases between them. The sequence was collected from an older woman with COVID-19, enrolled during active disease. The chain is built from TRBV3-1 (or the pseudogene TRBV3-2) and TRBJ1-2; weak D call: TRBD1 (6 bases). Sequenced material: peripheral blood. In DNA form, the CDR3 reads TGTGCCAGCAGCCAAAGGGGGTGGCCTAACTATGGCTACACCTTC. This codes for CASSQRGWPNYGYTF.